This passage covers 23 T cell receptor beta chains from one sample sequenced in a study of OX40 agonist ivuxolimab in advanced cancers. Measured with immunoSEQ multiplex PCR; TCRdb has only the in-frame clones, and not every one. The sample yields about 44,000 clones, 75% to 85% seen once. Sequencing used CD4+ or CD8+ T cells sorted from blood, obtained in a trial of the OX40 agonist ivuxolimab. These receptors were obtained from an adult with an advanced solid tumor such as melanoma, head and neck, liver or kidney cancer.

This chain uses TRBV18 with TRBJ2-3; D unresolved. The CDR3 spans 14 residues. CDR1 and CDR2 from the germline V gene are KGHSH and LQKENI. Trimming cost V 6 bases and J 2 bases, with 12 bases left between them. The CDR3 region has the DNA TGTGCCAGCTCCAACGCAGGATTCACAGATACGCAGTATTTT. This encodes CASSNAGFTDTQYF. The full variable domain, with the rest looked up from reference TRBV18 and TRBJ2-3, is NAGVMQNPRHLVRRRGQEARLRCSPMKGHSHVYWYRQLPEEGLKFMVYLQKENIIDESGMPKERFSAEFPKEGPSILRIQQVVRGDSAAYFCASSNAGFTDTQYFGPGTRLTVL.

This clone was counted only a few times. The rearrangement joins TRBV28 to TRBJ1-3, with D tentatively TRBD1 (5 bases). The germline gives CDR1 MDHEN, CDR2 SYDVKM. Trimming cost V 2 bases and J 0 bases, with 11 bases left between them. This CDR3 is built from 16 residues. The chain's CDR3 is CASSLTGPISGNTIYF. The CDR3 nucleotides are TGTGCCAGCAGTTTAACGGGACCGATCTCTGGAAACACCATATATTTT.

The chain joins TRBV23-1 to TRBJ1-4; D is perhaps TRBD1 (5 bases). TRBV23-1 is placed among ORFs of uncertain function. V lost 8 bases, J lost 7 bases, and 17 bases lay in between. The CDR3 consists of 14 residues. CDR3 sequence: CASQGYGVGEKLFF. The CDR3 coding sequence is TGCGCCAGCCAGGGATACGGTGTAGGTGAAAAACTGTTTTTT.

Points on this clone: The sample has other DNA sequences that encode this CDR3 too. The chain employs TRBV4-2 and TRBJ2-3; 10 bases match TRBD1. Trimming took 2 bases from V and 7 from J; bases not matched to a gene: 9. From germline, CDR1 is LGHNA and CDR2 YNFKEQ. This CDR3 spans 16 amino acids. Here the CDR3 DNA reads TGTGCCAGCAGCCAATCTCCGGGACAGGGGCCCAATACGCAGTATTTT. It encodes CASSQSPGQGPNTQYF.

This chain uses TRBV11-3 with TRBJ2-5, with D perhaps matching TRBD2 (5 bases). The V and J ends lost 5 bases and 5 bases respectively, with 18 bases between them. Germline V gene sequence: CDR1 SGHNT, CDR2 YENEEA. The CDR3 consists of 15 residues. The CDR3 DNA follows: TGTGCCAGCAGCCAATCGGCCTCTCCGGGGGAGACCCAGTACTTC. This gives the protein CASSQSASPGETQYF.

The chain combines TRBV18 with TRBJ1-3, with 7 nucleotides matching TRBD1. Germline-derived CDR1 and CDR2 are KGHSH and LQKENI. J lost 0 bases, V lost 6 bases, and 11 bases had no gene match. The CDR3 extends over 17 amino acids. The DNA for the CDR3 is TGTGCCAGCTCTGGAGCACCGGGACAGATCTCTGGAAACACCATATATTTT. Residues: CASSGAPGQISGNTIYF. The full variable domain, with the rest looked up from reference TRBV18 and TRBJ1-3, is NAGVMQNPRHLVRRRGQEARLRCSPMKGHSHVYWYRQLPEEGLKFMVYLQKENIIDESGMPKERFSAEFPKEGPSILRIQQVVRGDSAAYFCASSGAPGQISGNTIYFGEGSWLTVV.

The count of this clone is one. The J gene is TRBJ2-2, the V gene TRBV19, with 9 bases identical to TRBD2. V shed 7 bases and J 9 bases; nucleotides not matched to a gene: 15. Germline V gives CDR1 LNHDA, CDR2 SQIVND (reference sequence). The CDR3 loop spans 16 amino acids. The chain's CDR3 is CASTGGRAPGARELFF. The CDR3 nucleotides read TGTGCCAGTACGGGCGGGAGGGCCCCGGGGGCCCGGGAGCTGTTTTTT. The variable domain in full, completed from reference TRBV19 and TRBJ2-2, reads DGGITQSPKYLFRKEGQNVTLSCEQNLNHDAMYWYRQDPGQGLRLIYYSQIVNDFQKGDIAEGYSVSREKKESFPLTVTSAQKNPTAFYLCASTGGRAPGARELFFGEGSRLTVL.

The chain links TRBV10-3 to TRBJ1-3; no definite D call. CDR1 is ENHRY and CDR2 is SYGVKD in the germline V gene. The CDR3 spans 15 residues. Trimming removed 9 bases from V and 1 base from J, with 16 bases in between. The CDR3 bases are TGTGCCATTGGAAGAGTCTCCCTATCTGGAAACACCATATATTTT. Residues: CAIGRVSLSGNTIYF.

The chain combines TRBV2 with TRBJ2-4; tentative D call: TRBD1 (6 bases). Trimming shortened V by 4 bases and J by 7 bases, and 20 bases separated the two germline ends. The CDR3 loop spans 16 amino acids. The germline V gene encodes CDR1 SNHLY and CDR2 FYNNEI. The CDR3: CASSAAGDSLKNIQYF. As DNA, the CDR3 is TGTGCCAGCAGTGCGGCAGGGGATTCCCTTAAGAACATTCAGTACTTC.

V usage is TRBV7-9 and J usage is TRBJ1-1; 12 bases are shared with TRBD1. This CDR3 spans 15 amino acids. Germline V CDR1 and CDR2: SEHNR, FQNEAQ (reference sequence). J was trimmed by 4 bases and V by 5 bases; bases with no gene match: 5. Written as DNA, the CDR3 is TGTGCCAGCAGCACGGGACAGGGGGCTAGCACTGAAGCTTTCTTT. Translated: CASSTGQGASTEAFF.

The chain joins TRBV5-1 to TRBJ2-1, with D perhaps TRBD2 (6 bases). Germline values: CDR1 SGHRS, CDR2 YFSETQ. Trimming pared 7 bases from V and 0 bases from J, leaving 17 bases between. The CDR3 consists of 16 residues. The CDR3 loop reads CASWRAGPSSYNEQFF. CDR3 DNA sequence: TGCGCCAGCTGGAGGGCTGGCCCTAGCTCCTACAATGAGCAGTTCTTC.

V is TRBV25-1 and J is TRBJ2-1; 12 bases are shared with TRBD2. Germline loops: CDR1 MGHDK, CDR2 SYGVNS. The CDR3 totals 16 residues. V lost 2 bases, J lost 10 bases, and 9 bases stayed unmatched. CDR3 residues: CASSESLAGGVSEQFF. CDR3 DNA: TGTGCCAGCAGTGAAAGCCTAGCGGGAGGGGTCAGCGAGCAGTTCTTC.

The V gene is TRBV15, the J gene TRBJ1-1; 8 nucleotides line up with TRBD1. Unmatched junction bases numbered 8, after V lost 3 bases and J lost 5 bases. CDR1 and CDR2 (germline): LNHNV, YYDKDF (reference sequence). The CDR3 covers 15 residues. The CDR3 DNA follows: TGTGCCACCAGCAGCCCCGGACAGGGTAAGACTGAAGCTTTCTTT. Translation gives CATSSPGQGKTEAFF. Full variable domain (remainder filled in from reference TRBV15 and TRBJ1-1): DAMVIQNPRYQVTQFGKPVTLSCSQTLNHNVMYWYQQKSSQAPKLLFHYYDKDFNNEADTPDNFQSRRPNTSFCFLDIRSPGLGDTAMYLCATSSPGQGKTEAFFGQGTRLTVV.

This clone came up a few times. The rearrangement links TRBV7-2 to TRBJ2-3; D not resolved. Germline CDR1 is SGHTA and CDR2 is FQGNSA. V was cut by 1 base and J by 14 bases, with 13 bases left in between. This CDR3 is 12 amino acids long. CDR3 nucleotide sequence: TGTGCCAGCAGCTTAGGCAGGCCTCCAGGGTATTTT. Its protein is CASSLGRPPGYF. Supplemented by reference TRBV7-2 and TRBJ2-3, the full variable domain reads GAGVSQSPSNKVTEKGKDVELRCDPISGHTALYWYRQSLGQGLEFLIYFQGNSAPDKSGLPSDRFSAERTGGSVSTLTIQRTQQEDSAVYLCASSLGRPPGYFGPGTRLTVL.

The chain employs TRBV7-9 and TRBJ1-1; D is unresolved. V gave up 3 bases and J gave up 7 bases, with 9 bases separating them. CDR1 SEHNR and CDR2 FQNEAQ come from the germline V gene (reference sequence). The CDR3 covers 12 residues. The DNA of the CDR3 is TGTGCCAGCAGCTTGGATGGGAATGAAGCTTTCTTT. It yields the protein CASSLDGNEAFF.

This clone was found once. This sequence joins TRBV2 and TRBJ2-1; 9 nucleotides align to TRBD2. The CDR3 runs to 16 residues. Per the germline V gene, CDR1 is SNHLY and CDR2 is FYNNEI. The trim removed 7 bases at V and 8 bases at J, leaving 15 bases unmatched. CDR3: CASILAGSRYSDEQFF. The CDR3 DNA reads as TGTGCCAGCATCCTAGCGGGATCGAGGTATAGCGATGAGCAGTTCTTC.

The chain recombines TRBV7-6 with TRBJ2-2, with 9 bases that match TRBD1. This CDR3 comprises 15 residues. Germline values: CDR1 SGHVS, CDR2 FNYEAQ. V shed 5 bases, J shed 6 bases, and the junction held 7 bases outside the gene matches. For the CDR3, the DNA is TGTGCCAGCAGCCCGGGGACAGGGAGGGCCGGGGAGCTGTTTTTT. This gives the protein CASSPGTGRAGELFF.

This clone was recorded once. The J gene is TRBJ2-5, the V gene TRBV28, with D maybe TRBD2 (5 bases). The CDR3 is 13 amino acids. Trimming removed 5 bases at V and 11 bases at J, with 18 bases between. Germline V CDR1 and CDR2: MDHEN, SYDVKM. The CDR3 nucleotides are TGTGCCAGCAGTCTAACCAACCTTGGGGAGCAGTACTTC. Residues: CASSLTNLGEQYF. Using reference TRBV28 and TRBJ2-5 for the parts outside the CDR3, the full variable domain is DVKVTQSSRYLVKRTGEKVFLECVQDMDHENMFWYRQDPGLGLRLIYFSYDVKMKEKGDIPEGYSVSREKKERFSLILESASTNQTSMYLCASSLTNLGEQYFGPGTRLLVL.

The V gene is TRBV28, the J gene TRBJ1-6; D may be TRBD1 (6 bases). The CDR3 has 16 residues. Germline-derived CDR1 and CDR2 are MDHEN and SYDVKM. The germline V and J ends were trimmed by 5 bases and 4 bases, with 15 bases remaining between them. CDR3 DNA sequence: TGTGCCAGCAGTACATCAACAGGGCCTTATAATTCACCCCTCCACTTT. Translated, it gives CASSTSTGPYNSPLHF.

This clone was counted a single time. The V and J genes are TRBV28 and TRBJ1-2; TRBD1 is a possible D gene (5 bases). Per the germline V gene, CDR1 is MDHEN and CDR2 is SYDVKM. The CDR3 totals 13 residues. The V end was cut by 6 bases, the J end by 8 bases, with 16 bases between. CDR3 residues: CASSWGQGKGYTF. The CDR3 DNA follows: TGTGCCAGCAGCTGGGGCCAGGGTAAGGGCTACACCTTC.

The V and J genes are TRBV7-9 and TRBJ2-3; TRBD1 matches at 9 bases. After removal of 5 bases from V and 1 base from J, the junction contained 1 base not matched to a gene. CDR3 size: 14 residues. The germline V gene encodes CDR1 SEHNR and CDR2 FQNEAQ (reference sequence). The CDR3, as DNA: TGTGCCAGCAGCCGACAGGGGGGCACAGATACGCAGTATTTT. The encoded protein is CASSRQGGTDTQYF.

The chain is built from TRBV11-1 and TRBJ2-3, with D perhaps TRBD1 (5 bases). V lost 0 bases to trimming and J lost 1 base, with 5 bases between them. Germline CDR1 reads SGHAT; CDR2 reads FQDESV (reference sequence). The CDR3 is 14 amino acids. In DNA, the CDR3 is TGTGCCAGCAGCTTAGCGGGGCGCACAGATACGCAGTATTTT. Translating it yields CASSLAGRTDTQYF. The whole variable domain, filled in from reference TRBV11-1 and TRBJ2-3, reads EAEVAQSPRYKITEKSQAVAFWCDPISGHATLYWYRQILGQGPELLVQFQDESVVDDSQLPKDRFSAERLKGVDSTLKIQPAELGDSAMYLCASSLAGRTDTQYFGPGTRLTVL.

The genes are TRBV7-9 and TRBJ2-3; D is perhaps TRBD2 (5 bases). The CDR3 runs 16 residues. Germline loops: CDR1 SEHNR, CDR2 FQNEAQ (reference sequence). V lost 5 bases and J 2 bases, leaving 17 bases between the germline ends. The CDR3, as DNA: TGTGCCAGCAGCCCAAGGGCGGGCGAGAACACAGATACGCAGTATTTT. It encodes CASSPRAGENTDTQYF.